These T cell receptor beta chains were read from a single sample in a study of T cell responses to AZD1222 COVID-19 vaccine. Sequencing was performed with immunoSEQ multiplex PCR; in TCRdb, only in-frame clones are kept and a portion is missing. Found here are 55,000 to 70,000 clones, roughly 90% of them singletons; the top ten hold under 8.5%. Sequences were derived from peripheral blood, sampled on day 0 of AZD1222 vaccination. The receptors derive from an adult in good health. The CDR3 runs from the conserved cysteine through the conserved F or W. A D gene is named only where the DNA matches it firmly.

cdr3_length: 14
v_call: TRBV3-1/TRBV3-2
j_call: TRBJ2-3
d_call: -
cdr3_aa: CASSHGLLTDTQYF

cdr3_length: 15
v_call: TRBV7-2
j_call: TRBJ1-4
d_call: -
cdr3_aa: CASSLFAAGNEKLFF

cdr3_length: 17
v_call: TRBV11-2
j_call: TRBJ2-1
d_call: -
cdr3_aa: CASRELRRRSSYNEQFF

cdr3_length: 15
v_call: TRBV2
j_call: TRBJ1-5
d_call: -
cdr3_aa: CASSEALRGNQPQHF

cdr3_length: 15
v_call: TRBV27
j_call: TRBJ2-7
d_call: -
cdr3_aa: CASSFGAGASYEQYF

cdr3_length: 13
v_call: TRBV7-4
j_call: TRBJ1-5
d_call: -
cdr3_aa: CASSLPGNQPQHF

cdr3_length: 14
v_call: TRBV7-8
j_call: TRBJ2-7
d_call: -
cdr3_aa: CASNQKGVNYEQYF

cdr3_length: 14
v_call: TRBV6-5
j_call: TRBJ2-3
d_call: TRBD1
cdr3_aa: CASNYGTGGDTQYF

cdr3_length: 13
v_call: TRBV7-8
j_call: TRBJ1-3
d_call: -
cdr3_aa: CASTTRVGNTIYF

cdr3_length: 14
v_call: TRBV19
j_call: TRBJ2-3
d_call: -
cdr3_aa: CASSNRGSTDTQYF

cdr3_length: 19
v_call: TRBV6-6
j_call: TRBJ2-2
d_call: TRBD2
cdr3_aa: CASSRRSGTSGNRTGELFF

cdr3_length: 14
v_call: TRBV28
j_call: TRBJ2-7
d_call: TRBD2
cdr3_aa: CASTLRLAGWEQYF

cdr3_length: 12
v_call: TRBV19
j_call: TRBJ1-1
d_call: -
cdr3_aa: CASSITGGPAFF

cdr3_length: 18
v_call: TRBV4-3
j_call: TRBJ2-3
d_call: -
cdr3_aa: CASSQTLLGEGDPDTQYF

cdr3_length: 17
v_call: TRBV3-1/TRBV3-2
j_call: TRBJ2-5
d_call: -
cdr3_aa: CASSQGGTGGVAETQYF

cdr3_length: 13
v_call: TRBV4-2
j_call: TRBJ1-1
d_call: -
cdr3_aa: CASSQGWNTEAFF

cdr3_length: 14
v_call: TRBV19
j_call: TRBJ1-1
d_call: -
cdr3_aa: CASSMDGMITEAFF

cdr3_length: 13
v_call: TRBV29-1
j_call: TRBJ2-1
d_call: TRBD2
cdr3_aa: CSEVGLGGNEQFF

cdr3_length: 14
v_call: TRBV6-5
j_call: TRBJ2-7
d_call: TRBD2
cdr3_aa: CASGARGEYSEQYF

cdr3_length: 16
v_call: TRBV21-1
j_call: TRBJ2-7
d_call: -
cdr3_aa: CASSKEGQVLSYEQYF

cdr3_length: 14
v_call: TRBV6-5
j_call: TRBJ1-3
d_call: -
cdr3_aa: CASSYRDTGNTIYF

cdr3_length: 16
v_call: TRBV27
j_call: TRBJ1-5
d_call: -
cdr3_aa: CASSSLGDGDHQPQHF

cdr3_length: 13
v_call: TRBV15
j_call: TRBJ1-4
d_call: -
cdr3_aa: CATRSRQETELFF

cdr3_length: 15
v_call: TRBV18
j_call: TRBJ1-1
d_call: -
cdr3_aa: CASSPSPGQNTEAFF

cdr3_length: 13
v_call: TRBV2
j_call: TRBJ1-5
d_call: -
cdr3_aa: CASLKDSNQPQHF

cdr3_length: 14
v_call: TRBV24-1
j_call: TRBJ1-2
d_call: -
cdr3_aa: CATSDHPDNYGYTF